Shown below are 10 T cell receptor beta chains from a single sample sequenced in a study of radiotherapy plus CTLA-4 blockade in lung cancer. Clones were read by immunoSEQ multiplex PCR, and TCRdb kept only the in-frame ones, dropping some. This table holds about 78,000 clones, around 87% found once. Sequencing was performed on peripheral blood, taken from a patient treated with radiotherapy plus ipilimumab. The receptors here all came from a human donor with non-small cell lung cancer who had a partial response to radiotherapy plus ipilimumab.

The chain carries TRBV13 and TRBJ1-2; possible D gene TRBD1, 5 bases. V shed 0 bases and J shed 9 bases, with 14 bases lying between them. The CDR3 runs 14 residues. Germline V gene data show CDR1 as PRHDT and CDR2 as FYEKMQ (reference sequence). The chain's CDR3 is CASSLGQGVRSYTF. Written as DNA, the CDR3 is TGTGCCAGCAGCTTAGGCCAGGGTGTAAGAAGCTACACCTTC. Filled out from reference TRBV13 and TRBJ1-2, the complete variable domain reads AAGVIQSPRHLIKEKRETATLKCYPIPRHDTVYWYQQGPGQDPQFLISFYEKMQSDKGSIPDRFSAQQFSDYHSELNMSSLELGDSALYFCASSLGQGVRSYTFGSGTRLTVV.

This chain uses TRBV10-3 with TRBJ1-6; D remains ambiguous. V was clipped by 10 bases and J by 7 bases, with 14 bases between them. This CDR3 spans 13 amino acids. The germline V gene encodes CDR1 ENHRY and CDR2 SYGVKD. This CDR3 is CASNRELNSPLHF. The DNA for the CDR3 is TGTGCCAGCAACCGGGAACTAAATTCACCCCTCCACTTT.

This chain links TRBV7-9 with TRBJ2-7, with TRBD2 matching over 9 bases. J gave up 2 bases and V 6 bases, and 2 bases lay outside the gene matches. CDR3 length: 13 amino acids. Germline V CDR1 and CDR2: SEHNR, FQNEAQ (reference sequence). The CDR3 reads CASRERGAYEQYF. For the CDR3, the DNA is TGTGCCAGCAGGGAGCGGGGGGCCTACGAGCAGTACTTC.

The CDR3 reads CASRYTAGASYEQYF. The CDR3 region has the DNA TGTGCCAGCAGATACACAGCGGGAGCCTCCTACGAGCAGTACTTC. The chain couples TRBV11-2 to TRBJ2-7, with TRBD2 matching 8 bases. The CDR3 has 15 residues. V shed 6 bases and J 0 bases; nucleotides not matched to a gene: 7. The germline V gene encodes CDR1 SGHAT and CDR2 FQNNGV.

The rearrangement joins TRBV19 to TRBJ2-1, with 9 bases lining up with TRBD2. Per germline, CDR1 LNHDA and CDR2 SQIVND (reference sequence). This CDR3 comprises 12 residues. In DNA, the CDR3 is TGTGCGACTAGCGGCCACAGCAGTGAGCAGTTCTTC. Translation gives CATSGHSSEQFF.

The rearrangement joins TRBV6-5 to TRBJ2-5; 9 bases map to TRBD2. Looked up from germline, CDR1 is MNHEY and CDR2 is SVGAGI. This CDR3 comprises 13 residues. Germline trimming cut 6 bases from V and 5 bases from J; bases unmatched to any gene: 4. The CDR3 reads CASRGGRAETQYF. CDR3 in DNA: TGTGCCAGCAGGGGCGGGAGGGCTGAGACCCAGTACTTC.

The CDR3 region has the DNA TGTGCCAGCAGCCAACAAGCGGGAGCAGCAGATACGCAGTATTTT. This gives the protein CASSQQAGAADTQYF. V and J are TRBV11-2 and TRBJ2-3; 8 bases map to TRBD2. Germline-derived CDR1 and CDR2 are SGHAT and FQNNGV. Trimming at V came to 5 bases and at J to 4 bases, leaving 8 bases not matched to a gene. The CDR3 totals 15 residues.

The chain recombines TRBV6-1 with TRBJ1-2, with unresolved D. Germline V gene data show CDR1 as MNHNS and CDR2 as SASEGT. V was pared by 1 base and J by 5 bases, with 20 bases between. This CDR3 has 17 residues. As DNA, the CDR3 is TGTGCCAGCAGTGAAGGAGCATCCGAAATTTTCGTTTATGGCTACACCTTC. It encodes CASSEGASEIFVYGYTF.

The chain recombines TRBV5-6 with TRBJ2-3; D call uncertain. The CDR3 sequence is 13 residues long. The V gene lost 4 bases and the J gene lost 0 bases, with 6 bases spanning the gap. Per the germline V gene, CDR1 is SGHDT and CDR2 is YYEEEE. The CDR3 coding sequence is TGTGCCAGCAGCCCCGAGAGCACAGATACGCAGTATTTT. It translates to CASSPESTDTQYF.

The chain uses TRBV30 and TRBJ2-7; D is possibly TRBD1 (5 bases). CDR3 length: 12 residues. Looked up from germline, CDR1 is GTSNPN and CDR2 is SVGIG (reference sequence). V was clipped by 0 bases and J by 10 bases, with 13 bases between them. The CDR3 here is CAWSVQGRVQYF. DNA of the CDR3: TGTGCCTGGAGTGTTCAGGGTAGGGTACAGTACTTC.